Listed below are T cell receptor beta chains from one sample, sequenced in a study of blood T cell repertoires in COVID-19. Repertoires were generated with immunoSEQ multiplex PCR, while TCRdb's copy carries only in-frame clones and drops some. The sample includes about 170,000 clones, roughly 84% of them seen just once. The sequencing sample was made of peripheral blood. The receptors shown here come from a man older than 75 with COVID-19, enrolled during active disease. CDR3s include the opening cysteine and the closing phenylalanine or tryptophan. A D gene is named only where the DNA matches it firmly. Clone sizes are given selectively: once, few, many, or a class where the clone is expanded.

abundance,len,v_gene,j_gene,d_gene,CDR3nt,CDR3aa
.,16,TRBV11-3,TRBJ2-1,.,TGTGCCAGCAGCTCCGATGGGCCTTTCGGCTACAATGAGCAGTTCTTC,CASSSDGPFGYNEQFF
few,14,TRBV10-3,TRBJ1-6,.,TGTGCCATCAGTGCTGACAGCCTGAATTCACCCCTCCACTTT,CAISADSLNSPLHF
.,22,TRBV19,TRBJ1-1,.,TGTGCCAGTATAAAATTTGGGGGCGATCGGTTCCAGGACGGAAAGCTGAACACTGAAGCTTTCTTT,CASIKFGGDRFQDGKLNTEAFF
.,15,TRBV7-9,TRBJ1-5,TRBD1,TGTGCCAGCAGCTACGGGACAGTTTACAATCAGCCCCAGCATTTT,CASSYGTVYNQPQHF
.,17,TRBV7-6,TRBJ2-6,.,TGTGCCAGCAGCTTTAGGATAGCAGGGTCTGGGGCCAACGTCCTGACTTTC,CASSFRIAGSGANVLTF
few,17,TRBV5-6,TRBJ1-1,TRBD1,TGTGCCAGCAGCTTGATTACCACAGGGGCGAGGAACACTGAAGCTTTCTTT,CASSLITTGARNTEAFF
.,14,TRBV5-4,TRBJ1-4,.,TGTGCCAGCAGCTCTTCGAGGAAGTTGGAAAAACTGTTTTTT,CASSSSRKLEKLFF
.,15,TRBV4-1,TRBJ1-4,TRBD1,TGCGCCAGCAGCCAAGGGGACAGGTATAATGAAAAACTGTTTTTT,CASSQGDRYNEKLFF
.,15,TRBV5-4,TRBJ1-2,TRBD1,TGTGCCAGCAGCCTGGCCGGACAGGGTAACTATGGCTACACCTTC,CASSLAGQGNYGYTF
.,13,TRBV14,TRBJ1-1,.,TGTGCCAGCAGCCAAGAATTAAACACTGAAGCTTTCTTT,CASSQELNTEAFF
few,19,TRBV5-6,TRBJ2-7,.,TGTGCCAGCAGCTCCTGGACAGTAACCACCTCCGTCAGGTCCTACGAGCAGTACTTC,CASSSWTVTTSVRSYEQYF
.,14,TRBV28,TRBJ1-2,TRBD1,TGTGCCAGCAGTTTAGGGGGACAGAGAAATGGCTACACCTTC,CASSLGGQRNGYTF
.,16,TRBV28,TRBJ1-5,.,TGTGCCAGCAGCCGACAGGAGACAGCGCTCAATCAGCCCCAGCATTTT,CASSRQETALNQPQHF
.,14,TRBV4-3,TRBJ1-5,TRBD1,TGCGCCAGCAGCCAAACAGGGGGAAGCAAACCCCAGCATTTT,CASSQTGGSKPQHF
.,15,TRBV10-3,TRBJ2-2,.,TGTGCCATCAGTGACAGGGGCGACGACACCGGGGAGCTGTTTTTT,CAISDRGDDTGELFF
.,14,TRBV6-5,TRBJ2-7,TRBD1,TGTGCCAGCAGCCTCGAAGGGGGCGCGTACGAGCAGTACTTC,CASSLEGGAYEQYF
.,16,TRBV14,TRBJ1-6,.,TGTGCCAGCAGCCCCCGCACAGGGCCCTATAATTCACCCCTCCACTTT,CASSPRTGPYNSPLHF
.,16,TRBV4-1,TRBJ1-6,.,TGCGCCAGCAGCCAAGATTTACACGTGAGGGATTCACCCCTCCACTTT,CASSQDLHVRDSPLHF
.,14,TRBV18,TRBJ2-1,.,TGTGCCAGCTCACCCTTAAGCGGTGGAAATGAGCAGTTCTTC,CASSPLSGGNEQFF
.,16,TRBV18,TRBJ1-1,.,TGTGCCAGCTCACCCGATAGGGGGGGAATAAACACTGAAGCTTTCTTT,CASSPDRGGINTEAFF
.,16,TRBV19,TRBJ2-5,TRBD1,TGTGCCAGTAGTGATCTGACAGGGCCTATCCAAGAGACCCAGTACTTC,CASSDLTGPIQETQYF
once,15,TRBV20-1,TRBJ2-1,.,TGCAGTGCTAGTGATGGCGGGACAGTGTACAATGAGCAGTTCTTC,CSASDGGTVYNEQFF
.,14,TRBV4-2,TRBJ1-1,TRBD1,TGTGCCAGCAGCCGCCGACAGGGATTCACTGAAGCTTTCTTT,CASSRRQGFTEAFF
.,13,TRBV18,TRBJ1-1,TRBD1,TGTGCCAGCTCACTCGACAGGGCCACTGAAGCTTTCTTT,CASSLDRATEAFF
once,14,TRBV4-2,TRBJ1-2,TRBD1,TGTGCCAGCAGCCAAGTACAGGGGATCGGGGGCTACACCTTC,CASSQVQGIGGYTF